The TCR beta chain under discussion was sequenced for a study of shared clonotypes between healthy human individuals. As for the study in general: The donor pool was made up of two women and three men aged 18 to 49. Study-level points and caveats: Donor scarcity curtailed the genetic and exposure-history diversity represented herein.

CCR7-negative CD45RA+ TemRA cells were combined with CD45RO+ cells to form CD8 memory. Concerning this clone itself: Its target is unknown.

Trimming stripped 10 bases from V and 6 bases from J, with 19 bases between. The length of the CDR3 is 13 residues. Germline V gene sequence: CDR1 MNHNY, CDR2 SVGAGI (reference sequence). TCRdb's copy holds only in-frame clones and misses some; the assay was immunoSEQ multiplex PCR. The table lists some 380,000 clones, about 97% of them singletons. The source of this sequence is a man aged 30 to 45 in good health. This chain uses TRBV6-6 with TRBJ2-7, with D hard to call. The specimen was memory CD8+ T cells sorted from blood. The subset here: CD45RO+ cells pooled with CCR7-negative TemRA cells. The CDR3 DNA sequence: TGTGCCACGCGGACGGTAGGCCTGGGCGAGCAGTACTTC. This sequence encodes CATRTVGLGEQYF.